Each of the 2 T cell receptor beta chains below was sequenced from the same sample in a study of beta chain features in type 1 diabetes. All of the isolated RNA was reverse transcribed, so expressed TCRB transcripts were sequenced. This table comes from immunoSEQ multiplex PCR, and its TCRdb copy is limited to in-frame clones, with some not included. The sample shows about 930,000 clones, 17% of them seen only once. Sequenced sample: naive CD4+ T cells from blood. The receptors originated from a woman aged 18-30 years in good health.

This clone showed up just a few times. The chain is built from TRBV7-2 and TRBJ2-5, with D tentatively TRBD2 (5 bases). V was clipped by 8 bases and J by 5 bases, with 15 bases between them. The germline CDR1 and CDR2 sequences are SGHTA and FQGNSA. This CDR3 region has 13 residues. Written as DNA, the CDR3 is TGTGCCAGCTCGATCGGGGTTTTGGAGACCCAGTACTTC. Translating it yields CASSIGVLETQYF. The full variable domain, with the rest looked up from reference TRBV7-2 and TRBJ2-5, is GAGVSQSPSNKVTEKGKDVELRCDPISGHTALYWYRQSLGQGLEFLIYFQGNSAPDKSGLPSDRFSAERTGGSVSTLTIQRTQQEDSAVYLCASSIGVLETQYFGPGTRLLVL.

The chain joins TRBV5-1 to TRBJ2-5, with 12 bases lining up with TRBD1. Germline loops: CDR1 SGHRS, CDR2 YFSETQ. CDR3 size: 18 residues. J gave up 0 bases and V 4 bases, and 10 bases lay outside the gene matches. The CDR3 DNA is TGCGCCAGCAGCCCGGGGACAGGGGGCAACCAGTACCAAGAGACCCAGTACTTC. This gives the protein CASSPGTGGNQYQETQYF.